A selection of T cell receptor beta chains follows, all from one sample in a study of CD8+ T cells in alopecia areata. Here immunoSEQ multiplex PCR was the method, and the copy in TCRdb shows in-frame clones only, minus some. The table lists approximately 210,000 clones, approximately 60% of them singletons, with 3% to 4% in the top ten. The source was CD4+ T cells sorted from blood, collected at week 4, from a patient treated with tofacitinib. Receptors were obtained from a human donor with alopecia areata. CDR3s include the opening cysteine and the closing phenylalanine or tryptophan. The order of the fields is D gene, J gene, V gene, clone size, CDR3 DNA, CDR3 protein. The D gene is left open where the match is weak. The size entry is marked missing in some rows and otherwise reads once, few, many or a size class.

d_call: .; j_call: TRBJ1-4; v_call: TRBV4-3; clone_size: few; cdr3_nt: TGCGCCAGCAGCCAAGATGGGCTCGTGGATGAAAAACTGTTTTTT; cdr3_aa: CASSQDGLVDEKLFF
d_call: TRBD1; j_call: TRBJ1-5; v_call: TRBV30; clone_size: .; cdr3_nt: TGTGCCTGGGTCCCCCCCGACAGGGAAGAGGGGTTGAGGCAGCCCCAGCATTTT; cdr3_aa: CAWVPPDREEGLRQPQHF
d_call: .; j_call: TRBJ1-2; v_call: TRBV4-3; clone_size: few; cdr3_nt: TGCGCCAGCAGCCAACAATCCGGGACTTCCTTCTATGGCTACACCTTC; cdr3_aa: CASSQQSGTSFYGYTF
d_call: .; j_call: TRBJ2-7; v_call: TRBV27; clone_size: .; cdr3_nt: TGTGCCAGCAGATCCTACTACGAGCAGTACTTC; cdr3_aa: CASRSYYEQYF
d_call: .; j_call: TRBJ1-2; v_call: TRBV25-1; clone_size: .; cdr3_nt: TGTGCCAGCAGTGCAGGGCTCGGTGGCTACACCTTC; cdr3_aa: CASSAGLGGYTF
d_call: .; j_call: TRBJ1-1; v_call: TRBV28; clone_size: few; cdr3_nt: TGTGCCACTTACCGAGTTTACACTGAAGCTTTCTTT; cdr3_aa: CATYRVYTEAFF
d_call: .; j_call: TRBJ2-5; v_call: TRBV7-9; clone_size: few; cdr3_nt: TGTGCCAGCACCCCACGGGGGCCGAAAGAGACCCAGTACTTC; cdr3_aa: CASTPRGPKETQYF
d_call: .; j_call: TRBJ1-5; v_call: TRBV25-1; clone_size: .; cdr3_nt: TGTGCCAGCAGTTACAGGGTAAGGCAGCCCCAGCATTTT; cdr3_aa: CASSYRVRQPQHF
d_call: .; j_call: TRBJ1-5; v_call: TRBV23-1; clone_size: .; cdr3_nt: TGCGCCAGCAGTCAATCTCGGACGGGCCTGGGGATAAGTCAGCCCCAGCATTTT; cdr3_aa: CASSQSRTGLGISQPQHF
d_call: .; j_call: TRBJ2-3; v_call: TRBV5-1; clone_size: .; cdr3_nt: TGCGCCAGCAGCTCGACCCGCGAAGATACGCAGTATTTT; cdr3_aa: CASSSTREDTQYF
d_call: .; j_call: TRBJ1-6; v_call: TRBV2; clone_size: .; cdr3_nt: TGTGCCAGCAGGGGCGGGTCAACCCTCCACTTT; cdr3_aa: CASRGGSTLHF
d_call: .; j_call: TRBJ1-2; v_call: TRBV5-6; clone_size: .; cdr3_nt: TGTGCCAGCAGCTTGGGTATAGGGGAATATGGCTACACCTTC; cdr3_aa: CASSLGIGEYGYTF
d_call: .; j_call: TRBJ2-7; v_call: TRBV6-5; clone_size: once; cdr3_nt: TGTGCCAGCGGACCGGACAGCTTCTACTCCTACGAGCAGTACTTC; cdr3_aa: CASGPDSFYSYEQYF
d_call: TRBD1; j_call: TRBJ2-5; v_call: TRBV7-2; clone_size: .; cdr3_nt: TGTGCCAGCAGCTTAGCCGGGACAGGCCAAGAGACCCAGTACTTC; cdr3_aa: CASSLAGTGQETQYF
d_call: TRBD2; j_call: TRBJ2-5; v_call: TRBV28; clone_size: .; cdr3_nt: TGTGCCAGCTTGGTAGCGGGGGGGCAAGAGACCCAGTACTTC; cdr3_aa: CASLVAGGQETQYF
d_call: .; j_call: TRBJ1-6; v_call: TRBV27; clone_size: .; cdr3_nt: TGTGCCAGCACTCGGGGGGATCGATCACCCCTCCACTTT; cdr3_aa: CASTRGDRSPLHF
d_call: .; j_call: TRBJ2-7; v_call: TRBV7-9; clone_size: once; cdr3_nt: TGTGCCAGCAGCTTAATCCCGGGGGGCAGCTCCTACGAGCAGTACTTC; cdr3_aa: CASSLIPGGSSYEQYF
d_call: .; j_call: TRBJ2-7; v_call: TRBV20-1; clone_size: .; cdr3_nt: TGCAGTGCTACACAAGGGTACGAGCAGTACTTC; cdr3_aa: CSATQGYEQYF